This passage covers 5 T cell receptor beta chains from one sample sequenced in a study of beta chain features in type 1 diabetes. Expressed TCRB transcripts were sequenced after all isolated RNA was converted to cDNA. Using immunoSEQ multiplex PCR, the repertoire was profiled, and TCRdb retains in-frame clones only, with some absent. The sample carries approximately 200,000 clones, over 8.5% recorded once. Specimen: naive CD4+ T cells from blood. All receptors derive from a woman in her late teens or twenties in good health.

The chain joins TRBV2 to TRBJ1-1; TRBD1 is a possible D gene (6 bases). The CDR3 has 14 amino acids. Germline V gene data show CDR1 as SNHLY and CDR2 as FYNNEI. Trimming took off 6 bases at V and 3 bases at J, with 14 bases between the two ends. DNA for the CDR3: TGTGCCAGCAGGATACAGGGTCGTCACACTGAAGCTTTCTTT. Encoded protein: CASRIQGRHTEAFF.

The chain has TRBV30 and TRBJ1-5; D is possibly TRBD1 (6 bases). Germline V gene sequence: CDR1 GTSNPN, CDR2 SVGIG (reference sequence). This CDR3 comprises 13 residues. Trimming removed 8 bases from V and 7 bases from J, with 18 bases in between. Here the CDR3 reads CAGNTGMGQPQHF. The CDR3 DNA follows: TGTGCCGGCAATACAGGGATGGGCCAGCCCCAGCATTTT.

Only a few counts were recorded for this clone. The CDR3 region has the DNA TGTGCCAGCAGCGTCGGGACTAGCGGGAAGACAGATACGCAGTATTTT. This codes for CASSVGTSGKTDTQYF. This chain links TRBV7-3 with TRBJ2-3; 13 bases are a match to TRBD2. This CDR3 contains 16 residues. Germline CDR1 is SGHTA and CDR2 is FQGTGA. Losses at the gene ends were 5 bases for V and 3 bases for J; bases not matched to a gene: 5. Full variable domain (rest looked up from reference TRBV7-3 and TRBJ2-3): GAGVSQTPSNKVTEKGKYVELRCDPISGHTALYWYRQSLGQGPEFLIYFQGTGAADDSGLPNDRFFAVRPEGSVSTLKIQRTERGDSAVYLCASSVGTSGKTDTQYFGPGTRLTVL.

This clone was observed a handful of times. This chain connects TRBV5-1 to TRBJ1-6, with TRBD1 matching over 9 bases. The CDR3 loop spans 15 amino acids. Germline V CDR1 and CDR2: SGHRS, YFSETQ. Losses at the gene ends were 4 bases for V and 7 bases for J; bases not matched to a gene: 6. The CDR3 is CASSEGGQGNSPLHF. CDR3 in DNA: TGCGCCAGCAGCGAAGGCGGACAGGGGAATTCACCCCTCCACTTT.

The chain links TRBV2 to TRBJ2-7, with TRBD2 matching over 12 bases. Germline V gene data show CDR1 as SNHLY and CDR2 as FYNNEI. The CDR3 is made up of 13 amino acids. The V segment lost 7 bases and the J segment 5 bases; nucleotides outside the gene matches: 3. CDR3 bases: TGTGCCAGCAAAGGACTAGCGGGAAACGAGCAGTACTTC. Protein sequence: CASKGLAGNEQYF.